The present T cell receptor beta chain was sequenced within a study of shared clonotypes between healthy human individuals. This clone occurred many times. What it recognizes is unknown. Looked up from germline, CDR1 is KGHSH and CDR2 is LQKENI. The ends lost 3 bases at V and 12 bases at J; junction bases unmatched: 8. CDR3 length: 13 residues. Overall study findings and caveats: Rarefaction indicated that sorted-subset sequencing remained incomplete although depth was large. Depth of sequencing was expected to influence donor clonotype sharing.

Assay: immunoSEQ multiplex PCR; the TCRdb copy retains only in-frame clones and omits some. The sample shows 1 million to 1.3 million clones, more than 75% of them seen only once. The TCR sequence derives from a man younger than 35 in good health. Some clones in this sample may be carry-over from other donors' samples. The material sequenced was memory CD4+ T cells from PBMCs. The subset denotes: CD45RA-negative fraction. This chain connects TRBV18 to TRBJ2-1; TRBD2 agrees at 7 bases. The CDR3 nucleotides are TGTGCCAGCTCACCTACGGCCGGGGAGGGGCAGTTCTTC. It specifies CASSPTAGEGQFF.